The present entry profiles one T cell receptor (beta chain) with its context. Its antigen is not known. This sample was included in a study of blood T cells in healthy people across ages. Study-level results: The percentage of naive T cells correlated strongly with TCR beta diversity. Changes in expanded clonotypes were possibly confounded, as the CMV status of donors was unknown.

Primed by a sample-barcoded 5' primer and a J-beta primer mix, a second PCR proceeded for about 6 to 11 cycles. All samples yielded 2.5 million or more CDR3-containing paired-end reads. TCRdb re-called the 5' RACE reads through MiXCR, storing one row per CDR3 protein. There are fewer than 1.5 million distinct CDR3 sequences in the sample; 42% occur only once, and roughly 8.2% lies in the top ten. The trim removed 3 bases at V and 0 bases at J, leaving 11 bases unmatched. Germline lookup yields CDR1 DFQATT and CDR2 SNEGSKA (reference sequence). This CDR3 is 18 amino acids long. Sequencing input: blood. The chain uses TRBV20-1 and TRBJ2-1; 10 positions match TRBD2. This sequence was found in a woman aged 18-35 years in good health. The CDR3 DNA sequence: TGCAGTGCTAGCGTTGCTAGCGGGAGTTGGAGCTCCTACAATGAGCAGTTCTTC. It is translated as CSASVASGSWSSYNEQFF.